The rows below give T cell receptor beta chains drawn from one sample of a study of T cell clones after liver transplantation. Some clones are missing from TCRdb's copy, which holds only in-frame ones; the method was immunoSEQ multiplex PCR. There are 95,000 to 110,000 clones in the sample; about 80% occur only once, and about 3% lies in the top ten. The sample here was CD4+ T cells from blood, taken around 44 months after liver transplant. Receptor source: a human patient who received a liver transplant. Some of these T cells may belong to the graft donor. The CDR3 runs from the conserved cysteine through the conserved F or W. The D gene is left open where the match is weak. Size values are once, few and many counts, or a class for expanded clones, and some rows have none.

j_call cdr3_length clone_size v_call d_call cdr3_nt cdr3_aa
TRBJ2-7 16 - TRBV9 - TGTGCCAGCAGCCCCCATGCACAGCGCTCCTCCTACGAGCAGTACTTC CASSPHAQRSSYEQYF
TRBJ1-1 11 - TRBV29-1 - TGCAGCGTTGAGAAATTGCCTGAAGCTTTCTTT CSVEKLPEAFF
TRBJ1-5 16 - TRBV2 - TGTGCCAGCAGTGATCCACAGGGTCTGCGCAATCAGCCCCAGCATTTT CASSDPQGLRNQPQHF
TRBJ2-2 15 few TRBV6-1 TRBD1 TGTGCCAGCAGTGACAGGGGGACCTACACCGGGGAGCTGTTTTTT CASSDRGTYTGELFF
TRBJ1-2 13 - TRBV5-4 - TGTGCCAGCAGCTTATCCGTAGATCATGGCTACACCTTC CASSLSVDHGYTF
TRBJ1-2 14 - TRBV28 - TGTGCCAGCAGCCAACGGACGGCCCGGTTCGGCTACACCTTC CASSQRTARFGYTF
TRBJ1-3 17 - TRBV19 - TGTGCCAGTAGTATGCTGGCGGGCAAGAGCTCTGGAAACACCATATATTTT CASSMLAGKSSGNTIYF
TRBJ2-5 14 - TRBV6-5 TRBD2 TGTGCCAGCAGTTACTCAGCGGGAGCTGGGACCCAGTACTTC CASSYSAGAGTQYF
TRBJ2-5 12 - TRBV29-1 - TGCAGCGTTGAAGAGGCGGTGGAGACCCAGTACTTC CSVEEAVETQYF
TRBJ1-4 15 few TRBV14 - TGTGCCAGCAGCCAAGTCCAGGACAGCGGAGAAAAACTGTTTTTT CASSQVQDSGEKLFF
TRBJ2-3 11 few TRBV19 - TGTGCCAGTAGTCGAGCAGGTACGCAGTATTTT CASSRAGTQYF
TRBJ1-3 15 - TRBV19 - TGTGCCAGTCCACCTCCAGGGGCTTCTGGAAACACCATATATTTT CASPPPGASGNTIYF
TRBJ2-1 17 - TRBV9 - TGTGCCAGCAGCGTAGGGGGCCGCGGTCGGGGCAACAATGAGCAGTTCTTC CASSVGGRGRGNNEQFF
TRBJ2-3 16 - TRBV6-5 TRBD2 TGTGCCAGCAGTTGGAGAAGCGGGGGGGCAGGAGATACGCAGTATTTT CASSWRSGGAGDTQYF
TRBJ2-2 16 - TRBV14 TRBD2 TGTGCCAGCAGCCAAGACCTAGCGGGGAGAGGCGGGGAGCTGTTTTTT CASSQDLAGRGGELFF
TRBJ2-2 15 - TRBV5-1 - TGCGCCAGCAGCTTGGGAGAGATGGGCACCGGGGAGCTGTTTTTT CASSLGEMGTGELFF
TRBJ2-1 16 few TRBV7-2 TRBD2 TGTGCCAGCAGCTCGCGGACTAGCGGGGGGGCAGTGGAGCAGTTCTTC CASSSRTSGGAVEQFF
TRBJ2-1 15 - TRBV5-4 - TGTGCCAGCAGCCCAGGACCTAACTCCTACAATGAGCAGTTCTTC CASSPGPNSYNEQFF
TRBJ1-1 15 - TRBV6-5 - TGTGCCAGCAGGAAGGATAAGAAGATGAACACTGAAGCTTTCTTT CASRKDKKMNTEAFF
TRBJ2-1 14 few TRBV7-9 - TGTGCCAGCAGCTTATCGGGGGCCTACAATGAGCAGTTCTTC CASSLSGAYNEQFF
TRBJ2-4 15 - TRBV9 TRBD2 TGTGCCAGCAGCGTAGGGAGCGGGGGGGAAAGAATTCAGTACTTC CASSVGSGGERIQYF
TRBJ2-4 14 - TRBV7-2 - TGTGCCAGCAGCTTATGGCGGGGAGAAAACATTCAGTACTTC CASSLWRGENIQYF
TRBJ1-1 18 - TRBV4-1 - TGCGCCAGCAGCCAAGGCTTGCAGCCTTATCGTTCCGACACTGAAGCTTTCTTT CASSQGLQPYRSDTEAFF
TRBJ1-3 14 - TRBV6-1 - TGTGCCAGCACCGCAGCGGGGGACACTAACACCATATATTTT CASTAAGDTNTIYF
TRBJ2-3 15 - TRBV5-1 TRBD2 TGCGCCAGCAGCTCAGGACTAGCGGGAGCAGATACGCAGTATTTT CASSSGLAGADTQYF
TRBJ2-7 13 - TRBV28 - TGTGCCAGCAGGGTCGCGGGGAGCCAGGAGCAGTACTTC CASRVAGSQEQYF
TRBJ2-7 15 - TRBV5-8 - TGTGCCAGCAGCTTCACGGGGGGCCCGATTCGCGAGCAGTACTTC CASSFTGGPIREQYF
TRBJ2-6 15 - TRBV19 - TGTGCCAGTAGTATTCCGGGGACTGGGGCCAACGTCCTGACTTTC CASSIPGTGANVLTF
TRBJ2-3 16 - TRBV11-2 TRBD1 TGTGCCAGCAATCTACAGGGGTCAACTAGCACAGATACGCAGTATTTT CASNLQGSTSTDTQYF
TRBJ2-1 16 - TRBV7-3 TRBD1 TGTGCCAGCAGCCAATCGGTTGGACAGGGGCAGAATGAGCAGTTCTTC CASSQSVGQGQNEQFF
TRBJ2-1 13 - TRBV5-1 - TGCGCCAGCAGCTTGGCCTCCTACAATGAGCAGTTCTTC CASSLASYNEQFF
TRBJ2-7 15 - TRBV29-1 TRBD1 TGCAGCGTCGTTACCGGGACAGGGGGCTCCTACGAGCAGTACTTC CSVVTGTGGSYEQYF
TRBJ1-5 13 once TRBV30 - TGTGCCTGGAGTGTAGGAGGTAATCAGCCCCAGCATTTT CAWSVGGNQPQHF
TRBJ1-5 13 few TRBV29-1 - TGCAGCGTTGCGGGTTCGAGCAATCAGCCCCAGCATTTT CSVAGSSNQPQHF
TRBJ2-5 14 once TRBV4-1 - TGCGCCAGCAGCCCTTTCGGTTGGAAAGAGACCCAGTACTTC CASSPFGWKETQYF
TRBJ2-6 16 - TRBV29-1 - TGCAGCGTTGAAGATCTTGGCGACTCTGGGGCCAACGTCCTGACTTTC CSVEDLGDSGANVLTF
TRBJ2-2 13 - TRBV6-1 TRBD1 TGTGCCAGCAGGACAGGGACCACCGGGGAGCTGTTTTTT CASRTGTTGELFF
TRBJ1-1 12 - TRBV6-6 - TGTGCCAGCAGCCGGACAGAGGCTGAAGCTTTCTTT CASSRTEAEAFF
TRBJ1-2 15 - TRBV15 - TGTGCCACCAGCAGAGCACGGCAGGGGCAGGGTGGCTACACCTTC CATSRARQGQGGYTF
TRBJ2-7 12 few TRBV6-1 - TGTGCCAGCACCCGGGACCGCGCCGAGCAGTACTTC CASTRDRAEQYF
TRBJ2-7 13 - TRBV7-6 TRBD2 TGTGCCAGCGGAAGACTAGCGGGAGGAGAGCACTACTTC CASGRLAGGEHYF
TRBJ2-2 14 - TRBV19 - TGTGCCAGTAAATACCTTGCGAACACCGGGGAGCTGTTTTTT CASKYLANTGELFF
TRBJ1-1 15 - TRBV5-1 - TGCGCCAGCAGCTCACGAGGGTCGCAGAACACTGAAGCTTTCTTT CASSSRGSQNTEAFF
TRBJ2-7 14 - TRBV7-6 TRBD1 TGTGCCAGCAGCTTAGAACAGGGGGCCAACGAGCAGTACTTC CASSLEQGANEQYF
TRBJ1-2 12 - TRBV2 - TGTGCCAGCACCAAGGGGGAAGAAGGCTACACCTTC CASTKGEEGYTF
TRBJ2-3 15 - TRBV5-1 - TGCGCCAGCAGCTTAACAGGAATGAGCACAGATACGCAGTATTTT CASSLTGMSTDTQYF
TRBJ1-1 15 - TRBV28 - TGTGCCAGCTGCCGGAAGGTGGGGGTTGGCACTGAAGCTTTCTTT CASCRKVGVGTEAFF
TRBJ2-7 14 - TRBV7-9 - TGTGCCAGCAGCTCCACCCAGGGTTATTACGAGCAGTACTTC CASSSTQGYYEQYF
TRBJ2-3 18 few TRBV15 TRBD2 TGTGCCACCAGCAAGACTAGCGGGAGGACCAGACTGCTAGATACGCAGTATTTT CATSKTSGRTRLLDTQYF
TRBJ2-7 14 - TRBV5-6 - TGTGCCAGCAGCTTGGGTTATCCATCCTACGAGCAGTACTTC CASSLGYPSYEQYF
TRBJ2-3 16 - TRBV14 TRBD2 TGTGCCAGCAGCCCCGGGACTAGCGGGAGAACAGATACGCAGTATTTT CASSPGTSGRTDTQYF
TRBJ1-4 15 - TRBV7-2 TRBD1 TGTGCCAGCAGCGAAGACAGGGCAACTAATGAAAAACTGTTTTTT CASSEDRATNEKLFF
TRBJ1-5 14 few TRBV2 - TGTGCCAGCAGCCTCGGGGGCGAGAGTCAGCCCCAGCATTTT CASSLGGESQPQHF
TRBJ2-7 13 - TRBV7-2 - TGTGCCAGCAGCTTACCCATACCCTACGAGCAGTACTTC CASSLPIPYEQYF